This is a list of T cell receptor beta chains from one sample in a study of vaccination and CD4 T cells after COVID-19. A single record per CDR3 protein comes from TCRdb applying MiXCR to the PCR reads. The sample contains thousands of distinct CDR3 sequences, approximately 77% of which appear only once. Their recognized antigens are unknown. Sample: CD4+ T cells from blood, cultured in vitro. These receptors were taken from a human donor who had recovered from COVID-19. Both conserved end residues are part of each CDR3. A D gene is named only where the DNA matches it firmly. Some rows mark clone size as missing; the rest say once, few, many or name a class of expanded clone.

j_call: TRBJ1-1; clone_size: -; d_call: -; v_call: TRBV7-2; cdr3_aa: CASSLRGQQSAFF; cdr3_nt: TGTGCCAGCAGCTTAAGGGGACAACAGTCGGCTTTCTTT
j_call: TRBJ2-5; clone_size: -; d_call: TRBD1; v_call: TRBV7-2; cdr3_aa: CASSSSRGLETQYF; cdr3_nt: TGTGCCAGCAGCTCCTCGAGGGGGCTGGAGACCCAGTACTTC
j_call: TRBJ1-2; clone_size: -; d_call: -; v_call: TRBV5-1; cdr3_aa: CASSPQPQQGPYGYTF; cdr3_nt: TGCGCCAGCAGCCCCCAGCCCCAGCAGGGACCTTATGGCTACACCTTC
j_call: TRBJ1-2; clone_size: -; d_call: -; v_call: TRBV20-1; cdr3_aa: CSAVPPGFGGYTF; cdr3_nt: TGCAGTGCTGTCCCCCCCGGGTTCGGTGGCTACACCTTC
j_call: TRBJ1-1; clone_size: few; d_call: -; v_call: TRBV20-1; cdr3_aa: CSARGERGTFEAFF; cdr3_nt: TGCAGTGCTAGAGGGGAAAGGGGGACTTTTGAAGCTTTCTTT
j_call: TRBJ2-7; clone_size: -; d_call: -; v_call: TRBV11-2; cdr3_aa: CASSLARQGRYEQYF; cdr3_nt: TGTGCCAGCAGCTTAGCGCGGCAGGGTAGGTACGAGCAGTACTTC
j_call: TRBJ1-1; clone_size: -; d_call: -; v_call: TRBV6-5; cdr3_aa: CASSYWGRTNTEAFF; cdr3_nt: TGTGCCAGCAGTTACTGGGGACGGACGAACACTGAAGCTTTCTTT
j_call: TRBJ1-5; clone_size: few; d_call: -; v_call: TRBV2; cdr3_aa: CASRAGLSNQPQHF; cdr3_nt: TGTGCCAGCAGGGCGGGACTTAGCAATCAGCCCCAGCATTTT
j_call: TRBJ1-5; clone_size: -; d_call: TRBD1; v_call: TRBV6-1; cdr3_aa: CASRQQGTGTQPQHF; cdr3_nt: TGTGCCAGCAGACAACAGGGGACGGGTACTCAGCCCCAGCATTTT
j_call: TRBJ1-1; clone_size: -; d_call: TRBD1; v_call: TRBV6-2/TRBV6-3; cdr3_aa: CASSQGTAEAFF; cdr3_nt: TGTGCCAGCAGCCAGGGGACAGCCGAAGCTTTCTTT
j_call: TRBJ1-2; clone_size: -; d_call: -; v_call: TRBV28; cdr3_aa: CASSKVYGYTF; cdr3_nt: TGTGCCAGCAGTAAGGTTTATGGCTACACCTTC
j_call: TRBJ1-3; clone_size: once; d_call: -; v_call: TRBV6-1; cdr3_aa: CASGVTGNSIYF; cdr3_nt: TGTGCCAGCGGAGTCACTGGAAACTCCATATATTTT
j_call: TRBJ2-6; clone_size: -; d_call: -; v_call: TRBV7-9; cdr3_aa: CASDTGYGANVLTF; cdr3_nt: TGTGCCAGCGACACAGGGTATGGGGCCAACGTCCTGACTTTC
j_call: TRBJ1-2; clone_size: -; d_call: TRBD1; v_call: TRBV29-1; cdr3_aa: CSVDVVGTGGSGYTF; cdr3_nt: TGCAGCGTTGATGTTGTTGGGACAGGGGGAAGTGGCTACACCTTC
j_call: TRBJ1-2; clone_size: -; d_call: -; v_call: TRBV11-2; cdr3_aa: CASSLGRMAGTFYTF; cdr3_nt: TGTGCCAGCAGCTTAGGGAGAATGGCCGGGACATTCTACACCTTC
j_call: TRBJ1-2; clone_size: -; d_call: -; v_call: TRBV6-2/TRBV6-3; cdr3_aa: CASSSLSGRGGYTF; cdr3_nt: TGTGCCAGCAGCTCCCTGTCGGGGCGTGGGGGCTACACCTTC
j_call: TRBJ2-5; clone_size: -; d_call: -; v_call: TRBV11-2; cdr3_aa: CASSLSRNRFWETQYF; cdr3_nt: TGTGCCAGCAGCTTATCGAGAAACCGGTTCTGGGAGACCCAGTACTTC
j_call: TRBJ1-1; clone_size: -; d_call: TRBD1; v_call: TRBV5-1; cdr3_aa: CASTETGIEAFF; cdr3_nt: TGCGCCAGCACGGAGACAGGGATTGAAGCTTTCTTT
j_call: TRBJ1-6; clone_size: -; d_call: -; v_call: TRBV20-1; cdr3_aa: CSARDHNKGSPLHF; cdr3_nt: TGCAGTGCTAGAGATCATAACAAGGGGTCGCCCCTCCACTTT
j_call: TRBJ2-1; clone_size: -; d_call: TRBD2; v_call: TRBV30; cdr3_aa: CAWSVPVAGGFRNEQFF; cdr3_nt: TGTGCCTGGAGTGTACCAGTAGCGGGAGGGTTCCGCAATGAGCAGTTCTTC